The 14 T cell receptor beta chains listed next were all sequenced from one sample in a study of shared clonotypes between healthy human individuals. TCRdb keeps only in-frame clones here, not all; method: immunoSEQ multiplex PCR. The data hold around 2,000,000 clones, with less than 95% observed a single time. As defined, naive CD8 cells were CD45RO-negative and positively selected for CCR7, with terminally differentiated effector memory CD45RA+ cells excluded. Sequenced: naive CD8+ T cells sorted from blood. All receptors come from a man younger than 35 in good health.

This clone was detected once. The chain links TRBV5-6 to TRBJ2-5; D tentatively fits TRBD1 or TRBD2 (5 bases each). The CDR3 sequence is 14 residues long. Germline V gene lookup returns CDR1 SGHDT and CDR2 YYEEEE. Trimming stripped 4 bases from V and 2 bases from J, with 12 bases between. The CDR3 sequence: CASSNLGEQETQYF. DNA of the CDR3: TGTGCCAGCAGCAACTTGGGGGAACAAGAGACCCAGTACTTC.

CDR3 DNA: TGTGCCAGCAGTGAAGGGCCAGTAGCCTACGAGCAGTACTTC. Residues: CASSEGPVAYEQYF. The rearrangement uses TRBV6-1 and TRBJ2-7; no firm D call. Trimming cost V 1 base and J 2 bases, with 9 bases left between them. The CDR3 sequence is 14 residues long. Germline CDR1 is MNHNS and CDR2 is SASEGT.

The chain combines TRBV14 with TRBJ1-2; D call uncertain. Per the germline V gene, CDR1 is SGHDN and CDR2 is FVKESK. V was shortened by 1 base and J by 2 bases, with 8 bases between the two germline ends. The length of the CDR3 is 14 residues. In DNA, the CDR3 is TGTGCCAGCAGCCAAGGAAGGTCAAACTATGGCTACACCTTC. The encoded protein is CASSQGRSNYGYTF.

This chain uses TRBV29-1 with TRBJ1-3, with D uncertain. V was pared by 7 bases and J by 0 bases, with 19 bases between. The CDR3 has 16 amino acids. From germline, CDR1 is SQVTM and CDR2 ANQGSEA. The CDR3 sequence: CSARGGSADSGNTIYF. The CDR3 bases are TGCAGCGCCCGTGGTGGATCAGCTGACTCTGGAAACACCATATATTTT.

Details on this clone: The sample holds other DNA sequences that translate to the same CDR3. The V gene is TRBV5-1, the J gene TRBJ2-7, with unresolved D. The germline gives CDR1 SGHRS, CDR2 YFSETQ. This CDR3 is built from 12 residues. Trimming removed 0 bases at V and 2 bases at J, with 3 bases between. The DNA for the CDR3 is TGCGCCAGCAGCTTGGGAGCCTACGAGCAGTACTTC. Translating it yields CASSLGAYEQYF.

The rearrangement uses TRBV7-9 and TRBJ1-4; 7 bases fit TRBD1. The CDR3 loop spans 15 amino acids. Trimming cost V 1 base and J 6 bases; bases outside gene matches: 5. The germline CDR1 and CDR2 sequences are SEHNR and FQNEAQ (reference sequence). This chain's CDR3 is CASSLGPTGYEKLFF. The CDR3 DNA sequence: TGTGCCAGCAGCTTAGGGCCGACAGGGTATGAAAAACTGTTTTTT.

Comments on this clone: The identical CDR3 is also encoded by other nucleotide sequences in the sample. This chain connects TRBV5-6 to TRBJ1-5; tentatively, D is TRBD1 (5 bases). Germline CDR1 reads SGHDT; CDR2 reads YYEEEE. Trimming left V 0 bases short and J 6 bases short, with 7 bases between. This CDR3 comprises 13 residues. Here the CDR3 reads CASSLGGAQPQHF. CDR3 nucleotide sequence: TGTGCCAGCAGCTTGGGAGGGGCTCAGCCCCAGCATTTT.

This chain joins TRBV2 and TRBJ2-7, with 10 bases identical to TRBD1. Losses at the gene ends were 10 bases for V and 2 bases for J; bases not matched to a gene: 5. The CDR3 has 13 residues. Germline CDR1 is SNHLY and CDR2 is FYNNEI. The DNA of the CDR3 is TGTGCCACCTACGGACAGGGGGCCTACGAGCAGTACTTC. Amino acid sequence: CATYGQGAYEQYF.

The sample holds a few counts of this clone. CDR3 amino acids: CASAAGGYTEAFF. DNA for the CDR3: TGCGCCAGCGCGGCAGGGGGCTACACTGAAGCTTTCTTT. J is TRBJ1-1 and V is TRBV5-1, with TRBD1 matching over 8 bases. Germline-derived CDR1 and CDR2 are SGHRS and YFSETQ. The CDR3 sequence is 13 residues long. After removal of 7 bases from V and 3 bases from J, the junction contained 5 bases not matched to a gene.

This CDR3 reads CASSLGLGPEQYF. The CDR3 region has the DNA TGTGCCAGCAGCTTGGGGCTGGGGCCCGAGCAGTACTTC. V and J are TRBV5-5 and TRBJ2-7, with D perhaps matching TRBD1 (5 bases). V was shortened by 0 bases and J by 6 bases, with 10 bases between the two germline ends. Germline V CDR1 and CDR2: SGHKS, YYEKEE (reference sequence). The CDR3 totals 13 residues.

The V call is TRBV7-9, the J call TRBJ2-2, with 10 bases identical to TRBD2. The V gene end was trimmed by 4 bases and the J gene end by 3 bases; junction bases not matched to a gene: 11. The CDR3 is 18 amino acids. Germline CDR1 is SEHNR and CDR2 is FQNEAQ (reference sequence). DNA for the CDR3: TGTGCCAGCAGCTCCACTCGGCTAGCGGGGGCCTACACCGGGGAGCTGTTTTTT. Translating gives CASSSTRLAGAYTGELFF. Together with reference TRBV7-9 and TRBJ2-2, the CDR3 gives the full variable domain: DTGVSQNPRHKITKRGQNVTFRCDPISEHNRLYWYRQTLGQGPEFLTYFQNEAQLEKSRLLSDRFSAERPKGSFSTLEIQRTEQGDSAMYLCASSSTRLAGAYTGELFFGEGSRLTVL.

The rearrangement joins TRBV7-2 to TRBJ2-3; 7 nucleotides align to TRBD2. The CDR3 has 14 residues. Germline trimming cut 6 bases from V and 2 bases from J; bases unmatched to any gene: 5. Germline CDR1 and CDR2: SGHTA and FQGNSA. The CDR3, as DNA: TGTGCCAGCAGAAACCGGGACTACACAGATACGCAGTATTTT. It yields the protein CASRNRDYTDTQYF.

V gene TRBV7-9 combines with J gene TRBJ2-1; possible D gene TRBD1, 6 bases. Trimming cost V 7 bases and J 7 bases, with 23 bases left between them. The CDR3 contains 16 residues. The germline V gene has CDR1 SEHNR and CDR2 FQNEAQ (reference sequence). The CDR3 protein is CASTLVGQPRVNEQFF. The DNA for the CDR3 is TGTGCCAGCACCCTAGTTGGACAGCCGCGGGTTAATGAGCAGTTCTTC.

This chain joins TRBV6-1 and TRBJ2-7; D gene ambiguous. The V and J ends lost 10 bases and 6 bases respectively, with 19 bases between them. The V gene's germline CDR1 is MNHNS and CDR2 SASEGT. The CDR3 is 13 amino acids. The CDR3 loop is CAMERYRTGEQYF. CDR3 sequence (DNA): TGTGCCATGGAGAGGTATAGGACCGGCGAGCAGTACTTC.